The 10 T cell receptor beta chains below come from one sample, sequenced in a study of a mutant IDH1 vaccine in newly diagnosed glioma. Described time point: week 5, during vaccination. The investigators gave 300 ug of mutant IDH1 20-mer peptide in each vaccine dose, together with topical imiquimod. These receptors have no identified antigens. Sequenced by immunoSEQ multiplex PCR; TCRdb stores in-frame clones only, minus some. The repertoire holds some 48,000 clones, approximately 78% seen once, with approximately 1.8% in the top ten. The specimen was PBMCs, collected from a glioma patient whose treatment included an IDH1 peptide vaccine. Receptor source: a woman in her 40s with glioma.

The rearrangement links TRBV5-1 to TRBJ1-6; D is unclear. V was pared by 7 bases and J by 8 bases, with 13 bases between. From germline, CDR1 is SGHRS and CDR2 YFSETQ. The CDR3 contains 13 residues. The CDR3 DNA reads TGCGCCAGCTCGTCCGGGGAGGATTCACCCCTCCACTTT. Its protein is CASSSGEDSPLHF.

The gene calls are TRBV5-6 and TRBJ1-4; D is unresolved. Germline V lookup: CDR1 SGHDT, CDR2 YYEEEE. This CDR3 region has 14 residues. V was clipped by 4 bases and J by 5 bases, with 12 bases between them. The chain's CDR3 is CASSPGTHNEKLFF. CDR3 nucleotide sequence: TGTGCCAGCAGCCCGGGAACACACAATGAAAAACTGTTTTTT.

The V call is TRBV4-3, the J call TRBJ2-6, with 10 nucleotides matching TRBD1. Germline loops: CDR1 LGHNA, CDR2 YSLEER. This CDR3 is built from 19 residues. Trimming took 0 bases from V and 0 from J; bases not matched to a gene: 5. Here the CDR3 DNA reads TGCGCCAGCAGCCAAGAAACCCGGACAGGGGGCTCTGGGGCCAACGTCCTGACTTTC. Protein product: CASSQETRTGGSGANVLTF.

The J gene is TRBJ2-1, the V gene TRBV4-2, with D unresolved. Germline V gene sequence: CDR1 LGHNA, CDR2 YNFKEQ. The CDR3 totals 16 residues. Trimming shortened V by 0 bases and J by 4 bases, and 13 bases separated the two germline ends. Here the CDR3 DNA reads TGTGCCAGCAGCCAAGAGAGGTCCGCTACTTACAATGAGCAGTTCTTC. The encoded protein is CASSQERSATYNEQFF.

The gene calls are TRBV9 and TRBJ1-1, with TRBD1 as a possible D gene (6 bases). Deletions cut 3 bases from V and 1 base from J, with 13 bases between. The CDR3 extends over 15 amino acids. CDR1 is SGDLS, CDR2 YYNGEE, per germline. The CDR3: CASSASTGTNTEAFF. As DNA, the CDR3 is TGTGCCAGCAGCGCGTCCACAGGGACGAACACTGAAGCTTTCTTT.

V usage is TRBV6-5 and J usage is TRBJ2-2; TRBD1 matches at 7 bases. The CDR3 length is 16 residues. Unmatched junction bases numbered 9, after V lost 4 bases and J lost 4 bases. Germline V gene sequence: CDR1 MNHEY, CDR2 SVGAGI. For the CDR3, the DNA is TGTGCCAGCAGTTGGCAAACAGGGGACGCCACCGGGGAGCTGTTTTTT. Protein product: CASSWQTGDATGELFF.

J is TRBJ1-3 and V is TRBV7-8, with TRBD1 as a possible D gene (5 bases). CDR1 and CDR2 from the germline V gene are SGHVS and FQNEAQ. The V and J ends lost 3 bases and 7 bases respectively, with 7 bases between them. CDR3 length equals 12 residues. The CDR3 DNA reads TGTGCCAGCAGCTTTAGGGGTAACACCATATATTTT. It encodes CASSFRGNTIYF.

This clone was seen more than once but under ten times. The chain has TRBV2 and TRBJ1-5; D possibly corresponds to TRBD1 (5 bases). V lost 6 bases, J lost 4 bases, and 10 bases lay in between. The CDR3 totals 13 residues. Germline V lookup: CDR1 SNHLY, CDR2 FYNNEI. Written as DNA, the CDR3 is TGTGCCAGCAGGGAGGGGCATAATCAGCCCCAGCATTTT. It encodes CASREGHNQPQHF.

The chain uses TRBV5-1 and TRBJ2-3, with TRBD1 identical over 8 bases. CDR1 is SGHRS, CDR2 YFSETQ, per germline. This CDR3 is 16 amino acids long. V shed 4 bases and J 0 bases; nucleotides not matched to a gene: 7. In DNA form, the CDR3 reads TGCGCCAGCAGCGAAGGGACAGGCTCTAGCACAGATACGCAGTATTTT. It encodes CASSEGTGSSTDTQYF.

This clone was seen a handful of times. The chain links TRBV6-5 to TRBJ1-1; D uncertain. V was shortened by 0 bases and J by 0 bases, with 8 bases between the two germline ends. CDR1 MNHEY and CDR2 SVGAGI come from the germline V gene. This CDR3 comprises 15 residues. The CDR3 sequence: CASSYSWAMNTEAFF. Here the CDR3 DNA reads TGTGCCAGCAGTTACTCGTGGGCCATGAACACTGAAGCTTTCTTT.